The rows below give T cell receptor beta chains drawn from one sample of a study of cytomegalovirus exposure and HLA in healthy donors. Using immunoSEQ multiplex PCR, the repertoire was profiled, and TCRdb retains in-frame clones only, with some absent. Among roughly 100,000 clones listed, roughly four fifths were seen once. Sample: PBMCs. These TCRs come from a man aged 45 to 65 in good health and CMV-seronegative. Both conserved end residues are part of each CDR3. The D gene is left open where the match is weak. Only some rows state a clone size, as once, few, many or a class for expanded clones.

v_call: TRBV7-9; clone_size: few; d_call: -; j_call: TRBJ1-1; cdr3_nt: TGTGCCAGCAGTCTAGAGGCGGGCTTGACTGAAGCTTTCTTT; cdr3_aa: CASSLEAGLTEAFF
v_call: TRBV11-1; clone_size: -; d_call: -; j_call: TRBJ1-2; cdr3_nt: TGTGCCAGCAGCTTAGGAAGGCCGGCGGCCGCGGGCTATGGCTACACCTTC; cdr3_aa: CASSLGRPAAAGYGYTF
v_call: TRBV19; clone_size: few; d_call: TRBD1; j_call: TRBJ1-5; cdr3_nt: TGTGCCAGTAGTAGGACAGGACCTTTGAGCAATCAGCCCCAGCATTTT; cdr3_aa: CASSRTGPLSNQPQHF
v_call: TRBV5-1; clone_size: -; d_call: -; j_call: TRBJ1-2; cdr3_nt: TGCGCCAGCAGCTTGTCGGGGGTATGGTATGGCTACACCTTC; cdr3_aa: CASSLSGVWYGYTF
v_call: TRBV27; clone_size: -; d_call: TRBD1; j_call: TRBJ1-4; cdr3_nt: TGTGCCAGCAGCCGCTGGACAGGGGCGTCAATGGGTGCAACTAATGAAAAACTGTTTTTT; cdr3_aa: CASSRWTGASMGATNEKLFF
v_call: TRBV6-5; clone_size: -; d_call: -; j_call: TRBJ2-6; cdr3_nt: TGTGCCAGCAGGGGGGGTCCTGGGGCCAACGTCCTGACTTTC; cdr3_aa: CASRGGPGANVLTF
v_call: TRBV7-2; clone_size: -; d_call: TRBD1; j_call: TRBJ1-5; cdr3_nt: TGTGCCAGCAGCTTAGACTCAGGGGGCAGTCAGCCCCAGCATTTT; cdr3_aa: CASSLDSGGSQPQHF
v_call: TRBV7-9; clone_size: -; d_call: TRBD1; j_call: TRBJ1-4; cdr3_nt: TGTGCCAGCAGCCCTGGGACAGCTAATGAAAAACTGTTTTTT; cdr3_aa: CASSPGTANEKLFF
v_call: TRBV2; clone_size: many; d_call: TRBD1; j_call: TRBJ1-5; cdr3_nt: TGTGCCAGCAGCGCGCGACAGGGGGAGGGTCAGCCCCAGCATTTT; cdr3_aa: CASSARQGEGQPQHF
v_call: TRBV7-2; clone_size: -; d_call: -; j_call: TRBJ2-7; cdr3_nt: TGTGCCAGCAGCCCTACTGGCGGGCTCGAGCAGTACTTC; cdr3_aa: CASSPTGGLEQYF
v_call: TRBV18; clone_size: -; d_call: TRBD2; j_call: TRBJ2-1; cdr3_nt: TGTGCCAGCTCACCACCGGGGCTAGCGGGAGGGTACAATGAGCAGTTCTTC; cdr3_aa: CASSPPGLAGGYNEQFF
v_call: TRBV14; clone_size: once; d_call: -; j_call: TRBJ1-6; cdr3_nt: TGTGCCAGCAGCCAAGGGGGGGATTCACCCCTCCACTTT; cdr3_aa: CASSQGGDSPLHF
v_call: TRBV5-1; clone_size: -; d_call: TRBD2; j_call: TRBJ2-3; cdr3_nt: TGCGCCAGCAGCGAAGGACTAGCGGGGCCCGGCACAGATACGCAGTATTTT; cdr3_aa: CASSEGLAGPGTDTQYF
v_call: TRBV28; clone_size: -; d_call: TRBD1; j_call: TRBJ2-4; cdr3_nt: TGTGCCAGCAGTTCGTTAACCCCGGGACAGGGAGGATACTTC; cdr3_aa: CASSSLTPGQGGYF
v_call: TRBV6-5; clone_size: -; d_call: -; j_call: TRBJ1-2; cdr3_nt: TGTGCCAGCAGTTCGCGGACGGGAGGGGGCTACACCTTC; cdr3_aa: CASSSRTGGGYTF
v_call: TRBV19; clone_size: once; d_call: TRBD2; j_call: TRBJ2-1; cdr3_nt: TGTGCCAGTAGTATAGTAGCGGGAACCTACAATGAGCAGTTCTTC; cdr3_aa: CASSIVAGTYNEQFF
v_call: TRBV9; clone_size: -; d_call: TRBD2; j_call: TRBJ2-5; cdr3_nt: TGTGCCAGCAGCCCCCCGGGGGGAAAGGAGACCCAGTACTTC; cdr3_aa: CASSPPGGKETQYF
v_call: TRBV6-5; clone_size: -; d_call: -; j_call: TRBJ2-7; cdr3_nt: TGTGCCAGCAGTTCCCCCGGGACACTTACCTACGAGCAGTACTTC; cdr3_aa: CASSSPGTLTYEQYF
v_call: TRBV7-8; clone_size: -; d_call: -; j_call: TRBJ2-7; cdr3_nt: TGTGCCAGCACCACCGGCGGCCTCTCCTACGAGCAGTACTTC; cdr3_aa: CASTTGGLSYEQYF
v_call: TRBV1; clone_size: -; d_call: -; j_call: TRBJ2-3; cdr3_nt: TGCACCAGCAGCCACGGGGCTGGGCGGGGGGTAAAGGATACGCAGTATTTT; cdr3_aa: CTSSHGAGRGVKDTQYF
v_call: TRBV6-5; clone_size: -; d_call: -; j_call: TRBJ1-6; cdr3_nt: TGTGCCAGCGAGGACCCCGCGAGGGTCCTCCACTTT; cdr3_aa: CASEDPARVLHF
v_call: TRBV19; clone_size: few; d_call: TRBD2; j_call: TRBJ2-2; cdr3_nt: TGTGCCAGTAGTATAACGACTAGCGGGAGTAGGGAGCTGTTTTTT; cdr3_aa: CASSITTSGSRELFF
v_call: TRBV11-1; clone_size: -; d_call: -; j_call: TRBJ2-2; cdr3_nt: TGTGCCAGCAGCACAGGGGGGGCGAACACCGGGGAGCTGTTTTTT; cdr3_aa: CASSTGGANTGELFF
v_call: TRBV7-2; clone_size: few; d_call: TRBD2; j_call: TRBJ2-1; cdr3_nt: TGTGCCAGCAGCTTTTCCCTAGCGGGGGACAATGAGCAGTTCTTC; cdr3_aa: CASSFSLAGDNEQFF
v_call: TRBV2; clone_size: -; d_call: TRBD1; j_call: TRBJ1-5; cdr3_nt: TGTGCCAGCAGTGCTCACCGGGACAGGGGTTATAGCAATCAGCCCCAGCATTTT; cdr3_aa: CASSAHRDRGYSNQPQHF
v_call: TRBV6-1; clone_size: -; d_call: -; j_call: TRBJ2-7; cdr3_nt: TGTGCCAGCAACTCCCTCGGGAGCCCCGAGCAGTACTTC; cdr3_aa: CASNSLGSPEQYF
v_call: TRBV6-6; clone_size: few; d_call: TRBD1; j_call: TRBJ1-1; cdr3_nt: TGTGCCAGCAGACCCCGGACAGGGGGATTTACTGAAGCTTTCTTT; cdr3_aa: CASRPRTGGFTEAFF
v_call: TRBV28; clone_size: -; d_call: -; j_call: TRBJ1-6; cdr3_nt: TGTGCCAGCAGTCCTCAGCGGGGAAATTCACCCCTCCACTTT; cdr3_aa: CASSPQRGNSPLHF
v_call: TRBV4-1; clone_size: -; d_call: TRBD2; j_call: TRBJ2-3; cdr3_nt: TGCGCCAGCAGCCAATTAATGGGACTAGCGGGAGGGAGTGCAGATACGCAGTATTTT; cdr3_aa: CASSQLMGLAGGSADTQYF
v_call: TRBV5-4; clone_size: -; d_call: TRBD2; j_call: TRBJ2-1; cdr3_nt: TGTGCCAGCAGCAAAACTAGCGGGAGAAGTCTTGATGAGCAGTTCTTC; cdr3_aa: CASSKTSGRSLDEQFF
v_call: TRBV6-6; clone_size: -; d_call: -; j_call: TRBJ1-2; cdr3_nt: TGTGCCAGCAGCCAAGCGGGGGCTTTGAGAGGGGGCTACACCTTC; cdr3_aa: CASSQAGALRGGYTF
v_call: TRBV27; clone_size: -; d_call: TRBD2; j_call: TRBJ2-1; cdr3_nt: TGTGCCAGCAGTTTCACTAGCGGGAGTCTGGGTGAGCAGTTCTTC; cdr3_aa: CASSFTSGSLGEQFF
v_call: TRBV5-4; clone_size: few; d_call: TRBD2; j_call: TRBJ2-5; cdr3_nt: TGTGCCAGCAACCGGCGGGGGGGGACTGGGCAAGAGACCCAGTACTTC; cdr3_aa: CASNRRGGTGQETQYF
v_call: TRBV28; clone_size: -; d_call: -; j_call: TRBJ1-1; cdr3_nt: TGTGCCAGCAGAGGGGACTTCCTTCTTTTAAAGGGTGAAGCTTTCTTT; cdr3_aa: CASRGDFLLLKGEAFF
v_call: TRBV5-6; clone_size: -; d_call: -; j_call: TRBJ1-3; cdr3_nt: TGTGCCAGCAGCTTTCCGGGAAACAGAGGAAACACCATATATTTT; cdr3_aa: CASSFPGNRGNTIYF
v_call: TRBV30; clone_size: few; d_call: -; j_call: TRBJ2-7; cdr3_nt: TGTGCCTGGAGTTTTTCTGGGGGGGAGCAGTACTTC; cdr3_aa: CAWSFSGGEQYF
v_call: TRBV29-1; clone_size: -; d_call: -; j_call: TRBJ1-1; cdr3_nt: TGCAGCGTTCCTACAGGTCCGAAGACTGAAGCTTTCTTT; cdr3_aa: CSVPTGPKTEAFF
v_call: TRBV7-2; clone_size: few; d_call: TRBD1; j_call: TRBJ2-2; cdr3_nt: TGTGCCAGCAGTACTACAGGGGTCACCGGGGAGCTGTTTTTT; cdr3_aa: CASSTTGVTGELFF
v_call: TRBV29-1; clone_size: -; d_call: TRBD2; j_call: TRBJ2-1; cdr3_nt: TGCAGCGTTCTCGCCGGGGGGGATGAGCAGTTCTTC; cdr3_aa: CSVLAGGDEQFF
v_call: TRBV27; clone_size: -; d_call: TRBD2; j_call: TRBJ2-3; cdr3_nt: TGTGCCAGCAAATCAGGGAGGGGAGATACGCAGTATTTT; cdr3_aa: CASKSGRGDTQYF
v_call: TRBV5-1; clone_size: -; d_call: -; j_call: TRBJ1-6; cdr3_nt: TGCGCCAGCAGCTTGGAGCAGGGTGGTAAATCACCCCTCCACTTT; cdr3_aa: CASSLEQGGKSPLHF
v_call: TRBV7-9; clone_size: few; d_call: -; j_call: TRBJ2-1; cdr3_nt: TGTTCCAGCAGCAGAAACAGGGATGAGCAGTTCTTC; cdr3_aa: CSSSRNRDEQFF
v_call: TRBV6-5; clone_size: -; d_call: -; j_call: TRBJ2-5; cdr3_nt: TGTGCCAGCAGTCACCCATTCCAGGGGAAGGAGACCCAGTACTTC; cdr3_aa: CASSHPFQGKETQYF
v_call: TRBV28; clone_size: -; d_call: -; j_call: TRBJ1-2; cdr3_nt: TGTGCCAGCAGTTCGACTGTCTATGGCTACACCTTC; cdr3_aa: CASSSTVYGYTF
v_call: TRBV19; clone_size: -; d_call: TRBD1; j_call: TRBJ2-7; cdr3_nt: TGTGCCAGTAGTATCCAAACAGGGGGTATCTACGAGCAGTACTTC; cdr3_aa: CASSIQTGGIYEQYF
v_call: TRBV2; clone_size: -; d_call: -; j_call: TRBJ2-7; cdr3_nt: TGTGCCAGCAGTGAAGCCCAAGTCAGGCAGGGGCAGTACTTC; cdr3_aa: CASSEAQVRQGQYF
v_call: TRBV18; clone_size: -; d_call: -; j_call: TRBJ2-2; cdr3_nt: TGTGCCAGCTCACCCGGAGGGAGTAACACCGGGGAGCTGTTTTTT; cdr3_aa: CASSPGGSNTGELFF
v_call: TRBV7-8; clone_size: -; d_call: TRBD1; j_call: TRBJ2-7; cdr3_nt: TGTGCCAGCACCTTCCGGGACAGCCCCTACGAGCAGTACTTC; cdr3_aa: CASTFRDSPYEQYF
v_call: TRBV4-3; clone_size: -; d_call: TRBD2; j_call: TRBJ2-1; cdr3_nt: TGCGCCAGCAGCCAAGAGCCAAGGGGAGGGAGTAATGAGCAGTTCTTC; cdr3_aa: CASSQEPRGGSNEQFF
v_call: TRBV28; clone_size: -; d_call: -; j_call: TRBJ2-7; cdr3_nt: TGTGCCAGCAGGGGGGGTGGGATTTCGTACGAGCAGTACTTC; cdr3_aa: CASRGGGISYEQYF
v_call: TRBV4-1; clone_size: -; d_call: -; j_call: TRBJ1-2; cdr3_nt: TGCGCCAGCAGTCAAGGGGCCCGATGGGGCTACACCTTC; cdr3_aa: CASSQGARWGYTF
v_call: TRBV5-1; clone_size: -; d_call: -; j_call: TRBJ1-2; cdr3_nt: TGCGCCAGCAGCTTGGACAGCTCTAACTATGGCTACACCTTC; cdr3_aa: CASSLDSSNYGYTF
v_call: TRBV13; clone_size: -; d_call: TRBD2; j_call: TRBJ2-1; cdr3_nt: TGTGCCAGCAGCCCGGGACTAGCGGGAAGGGAGCAGTTCTTC; cdr3_aa: CASSPGLAGREQFF
v_call: TRBV7-2; clone_size: -; d_call: TRBD2; j_call: TRBJ2-6; cdr3_nt: TGTGCCAGCAGCTCTCAACTCCTAGCGGGAGACTCTGGGGCCAACGTCCTGACTTTC; cdr3_aa: CASSSQLLAGDSGANVLTF
v_call: TRBV5-1; clone_size: -; d_call: -; j_call: TRBJ2-6; cdr3_nt: TGCGCCAGCAGCGATAAACAGGGAGCCGGGGCCAACGTCCTGACTTTC; cdr3_aa: CASSDKQGAGANVLTF
v_call: TRBV2; clone_size: -; d_call: TRBD2; j_call: TRBJ2-5; cdr3_nt: TGTGCCAGCAGTGGCGGTGGCGGGGGGACCCAGTACTTC; cdr3_aa: CASSGGGGGTQYF
v_call: TRBV29-1; clone_size: -; d_call: TRBD1; j_call: TRBJ1-1; cdr3_nt: TGCAGCGTTGAAGACCCATGGGGGACAGTACTAGATGCCGCTTTCTTT; cdr3_aa: CSVEDPWGTVLDAAFF
v_call: TRBV19; clone_size: -; d_call: TRBD1; j_call: TRBJ1-4; cdr3_nt: TGTGCCAGTAACAGGGGCCGTCTTGGAGAAAAACTGTTTTTT; cdr3_aa: CASNRGRLGEKLFF